The present TCR beta chain was sequenced within a study of blood T cells in healthy people across ages. Looking at the study overall: When template switching was applied, about one barcoded beta molecule was captured per two T cells.

This CDR3 contains 14 residues. Study-level findings and limits: There were more naive CD4+ cells and higher diversity in long-lived donors than in aged donors.

This clonotype was recorded once. Its antigen is as yet unknown. This clone may be a read error of a much larger clone one base away. The second PCR ran about 6 to 11 cycles with a sample-barcoded 5' primer and J-beta primers. TCRdb reprocessed the 5' RACE reads via MiXCR and lists one record per CDR3 protein. The repertoire holds about 1.6 million distinct CDR3 sequences, with about 32% as singletons. The people who gave samples were healthy Caucasians from Russia, aged roughly 6 to 95. Each donor's blood draw was roughly 9.8 milliliters of peripheral blood. The sequence came from a woman in her twenties or thirties in good health. The source material was blood. The rearrangement joins TRBV12-3 or TRBV12-4 to TRBJ2-7; D might be TRBD1 (5 bases). CDR3 in DNA: TGTGCCAGCACTCACCGCCCGGACATATACGGGCAGTACTTC. Its translation is CASTHRPDIYGQYF.